This is a list of T cell receptor beta chains from one sample in a study of blood T cell repertoires in COVID-19. Measured with immunoSEQ multiplex PCR; TCRdb has only the in-frame clones, and not every one. The table shows more than 85,000 clones, with 65% to 90% occurring only once. Specimen: peripheral blood. These receptors were collected from a man aged 50 to 59 with acute or convalescent COVID-19. The CDR3 runs from the conserved cysteine through the conserved F or W. Fields, in order: D gene, J gene, CDR3 length, V gene, clone size, CDR3 protein, CDR3 DNA. D genes are given only for firm matches. The size entry is marked missing in some rows and otherwise reads once, few, many or a size class.

NA	TRBJ2-1	15	TRBV28	NA	CASSFRRLSYNEQFF	TGTGCCAGCAGTTTTAGGCGGCTCTCCTACAATGAGCAGTTCTTC
TRBD1	TRBJ1-6	14	TRBV5-4	NA	CASRSRQGNSPLHF	TGTGCCAGCAGATCCCGACAGGGGAATTCACCCCTCCACTTT
TRBD1	TRBJ2-1	16	TRBV4-2	NA	CASSQSYEGAGNEQFF	TGTGCCAGCAGTCAATCCTACGAGGGGGCCGGAAATGAGCAGTTCTTC
NA	TRBJ1-5	14	TRBV7-9	NA	CASSVGSGDQPQHF	TGTGCCAGCAGCGTAGGATCGGGGGATCAGCCCCAGCATTTT
TRBD1	TRBJ1-1	16	TRBV14	NA	CASSPFRTGGNTEAFF	TGTGCCAGCAGCCCCTTTAGGACAGGGGGCAACACTGAAGCTTTCTTT
NA	TRBJ2-1	13	TRBV11-3	NA	CASKGKNRNEQFF	TGTGCCAGCAAAGGAAAAAACAGGAATGAGCAGTTCTTC
NA	TRBJ2-3	14	TRBV30	medium-sized	CAWSFAGSTDTQYF	TGTGCCTGGAGTTTCGCAGGCAGCACAGATACGCAGTATTTT
NA	TRBJ2-2	14	TRBV6-5	NA	CASTFTGFAGELFF	TGTGCCAGCACCTTCACAGGATTTGCCGGGGAGCTGTTTTTT
NA	TRBJ2-1	12	TRBV12-5	NA	CASGLVLGEQFF	TGTGCTAGTGGTTTGGTACTTGGTGAGCAGTTCTTC
TRBD1	TRBJ2-7	14	TRBV6-5	NA	CASRDRFRAYEQYF	TGTGCCAGCAGGGACAGGTTTAGGGCCTACGAGCAGTACTTC
TRBD1	TRBJ1-6	16	TRBV3-1/TRBV3-2	NA	CASSRNRGEYNSPLHF	TGTGCCAGCAGCCGGAACAGGGGCGAGTATAATTCACCCCTCCACTTT
NA	TRBJ2-3	15	TRBV30	NA	CAWSVSRAMTDTQYF	TGTGCCTGGAGTGTAAGCAGGGCAATGACAGATACGCAGTATTTT
TRBD1	TRBJ1-2	14	TRBV9	NA	CASSPRQGAEGYTF	TGTGCCAGCAGCCCCCGACAGGGGGCGGAAGGCTACACCTTC
TRBD2	TRBJ2-3	18	TRBV7-9	NA	CASSHIGLAGGPRDTQYF	TGTGCCAGCAGCCACATAGGACTAGCGGGAGGGCCGAGAGATACGCAGTATTTT
TRBD2	TRBJ2-2	14	TRBV7-2	NA	CASSPGLALGELFF	TGTGCCAGCAGCCCGGGACTAGCTCTTGGGGAGCTGTTTTTT
TRBD1	TRBJ1-4	12	TRBV2	NA	CASRTGLNPSFF	TGTGCCAGCAGGACAGGGCTCAACCCCTCGTTTTTT
TRBD1	TRBJ2-7	12	TRBV30	NA	CAGRDSSYEQYF	TGTGCCGGCCGGGACAGCTCCTACGAGCAGTACTTC
TRBD1	TRBJ1-2	15	TRBV9	few	CASSVGLGTGEGYTF	TGTGCCAGCAGCGTAGGCCTCGGGACAGGGGAAGGCTACACCTTC
NA	TRBJ2-7	12	TRBV6-5	NA	CASSYSGDEQYF	TGTGCCAGCAGTTACTCCGGGGACGAGCAGTACTTC
NA	TRBJ1-1	12	TRBV19	NA	CASSPTGTEAFF	TGTGCCAGTAGTCCTACAGGGACTGAAGCTTTCTTT
TRBD2	TRBJ2-7	14	TRBV5-1	NA	CASSDPRTSNEQYF	TGCGCCAGCAGCGACCCGAGGACTAGTAACGAGCAGTACTTC
NA	TRBJ1-5	13	TRBV2	NA	CASMGPRGQPQHF	TGTGCCAGCATGGGACCCCGGGGGCAGCCCCAGCATTTT
TRBD1	TRBJ2-1	16	TRBV5-1	NA	CASSSSGTGSQNEQFF	TGCGCCAGCAGTTCCTCCGGGACAGGGAGTCAGAATGAGCAGTTCTTC
TRBD2	TRBJ2-5	17	TRBV15	NA	CATSRGLTSGGEETQYF	TGTGCCACCAGCAGAGGGTTGACTAGCGGGGGGGAAGAGACCCAGTACTTC
NA	TRBJ2-3	13	TRBV10-3	few	CAISEGGTDTQYF	TGTGCCATCAGTGAGGGCGGGACAGATACGCAGTATTTT
NA	TRBJ2-6	16	TRBV6-6	NA	CASSRLLEAGANVLTF	TGTGCCAGCAGTCGACTCCTGGAGGCTGGGGCCAACGTCCTGACTTTC
TRBD1	TRBJ1-4	15	TRBV24-1	NA	CATSDRQGADEKLFF	TGTGCCACCAGTGATCGACAGGGGGCGGACGAAAAACTGTTTTTT
NA	TRBJ1-3	14	TRBV19	NA	CASRQERSGNTIYF	TGTGCCAGTAGACAGGAGCGCTCTGGAAACACCATATATTTT
NA	TRBJ1-4	15	TRBV7-8	NA	CASSPLGGNNEKLFF	TGTGCCAGCAGCCCCCTGGGCGGGAATAATGAAAAACTGTTTTTT
TRBD1	TRBJ1-5	15	TRBV5-8	NA	CASSLGQGINQPQHF	TGTGCCAGCAGCCTGGGACAGGGGATCAATCAGCCCCAGCATTTT
NA	TRBJ2-3	10	TRBV2	NA	CAGQIDTQYF	TGTGCAGGACAGATTGATACGCAGTATTTT
TRBD1	TRBJ1-5	15	TRBV7-9	NA	CASSSAGGSNQPQHF	TGTGCCAGCAGCTCGGCAGGGGGTAGCAATCAGCCCCAGCATTTT
TRBD2	TRBJ2-7	15	TRBV5-1	few	CASSLAGGSRNEQYF	TGCGCCAGCAGCTTGGCGGGCGGGAGTAGAAACGAGCAGTACTTC
TRBD1	TRBJ1-1	15	TRBV9	NA	CASSDRQGTGAEAFF	TGTGCCAGCAGCGATAGACAGGGGACTGGAGCTGAAGCTTTCTTT
NA	TRBJ1-2	11	TRBV28	few	CAVQGGYGYTF	TGTGCCGTCCAGGGCGGCTATGGCTACACCTTC
NA	TRBJ2-5	12	TRBV5-4	NA	CASSPTLGTQYF	TGTGCCAGCAGCCCTACGCTCGGGACCCAGTACTTC
NA	TRBJ2-3	15	TRBV5-1	NA	CASSLVTGPRGTQYF	TGCGCCAGCAGCTTGGTAACAGGGCCCCGGGGTACGCAGTATTTT
NA	TRBJ2-2	14	TRBV29-1	NA	CSVQEGLGGRELFF	TGCAGCGTTCAGGAGGGATTGGGAGGCAGGGAGCTGTTTTTT
TRBD1	TRBJ1-4	13	TRBV18	NA	CASSQGAGEKLFF	TGTGCCAGCTCACAGGGGGCCGGAGAAAAACTGTTTTTT
TRBD1	TRBJ2-3	14	TRBV2	once	CASSEGQGADTQYF	TGTGCCAGCAGTGAAGGACAGGGGGCCGATACGCAGTATTTT
TRBD1	TRBJ2-7	12	TRBV29-1	NA	CSGRDSLYEQYF	TGCAGCGGTCGGGACAGTTTGTACGAGCAGTACTTC
TRBD2	TRBJ2-2	15	TRBV11-2	NA	CASSLIRGGPGELFF	TGTGCCAGCAGCTTAATTCGGGGGGGCCCCGGGGAGCTGTTTTTT
TRBD1	TRBJ2-4	14	TRBV19	NA	CASRDSLAKNIQYF	TGTGCCAGCCGGGACAGCCTAGCCAAAAACATTCAGTACTTC
TRBD1	TRBJ1-5	15	TRBV18	NA	CASSPGTGDGQPQHF	TGTGCCAGCTCACCTGGGACAGGGGACGGTCAGCCCCAGCATTTT
NA	TRBJ1-3	13	TRBV28	NA	CASVPGGGNTIYF	TGTGCCAGCGTACCGGGGGGCGGAAACACCATATATTTT